This T cell receptor (beta chain) comes out of a study of shared clonotypes between healthy human individuals. Study as a whole: Each donor's CD8 memory used one plate, CD8 naive two, each CD4 subset three. Study outcomes and limitations: Sharing of clonotypes among donors was expected to vary with sequencing depth.

In the case of this clone: Its antigen is currently unknown.

The table came from immunoSEQ multiplex PCR; TCRdb's copy has only in-frame clones and leaves some out. The data contain about 670,000 clones, approximately 75% of them seen just once; the ten biggest clones take up roughly 1.8%. CDR3 length: 13 residues. Germline CDR1 reads SQVTM; CDR2 reads ANQGSEA. Germline trimming cut 6 bases from V and 4 bases from J; bases unmatched to any gene: 5. Sequenced: memory CD4+ T cells sorted from blood. Subset given: CD45RA-negative fraction. This TCR was sampled from a young woman in good health. The chain couples TRBV29-1 to TRBJ1-5; 8 positions match TRBD1. The CDR3 loop reads CSVSTGVNQPQHF. The CDR3 DNA follows: TGCAGCGTATCGACAGGGGTAAATCAGCCCCAGCATTTT.